This TCR beta chain comes out of a study of response to subunit inactivated influenza vaccine (dated by TCRdb to 2016 to 2019). Describing the broader study: Deep quantitative profiling of the T cell receptor repertoire was used in the study to follow responses to a trivalent subunit inactivated influenza vaccine.

Receptors were amplified or captured by RT-PCR. Sequencing was performed on an Illumina HiSeq 2500. In TCRdb, the public reads were trimmed at Q25 with fastp and aligned with MiXCR, with productive beta chains retained. Entries that share a CDR3 protein sequence are merged under the most common genes and DNA. Here the sample has around 530,000 distinct CDR3 sequences; about 11% occur a single time. The top ten hold roughly a tenth of the sample. Results and caveats for the whole study, not just this receptor: The authors suggested that each seasonal influenza vaccination may recruit only a limited number of new T cells.

V and J lose 6 bases and 4 bases, and a span of 19 bases separates them. From its cysteine to its phenylalanine, the CDR3 spans 14 amino acids. Only CDR3 DNA remains: 42 bases, in frame from the first base. Taken from the germline V gene (reference sequence), the CDR1 and CDR2 loops are DFQATT and SNEGSKA. Of note for this clonotype: What antigen it recognizes has not been identified. Per-base quality was not reported, and no clone a single base away is much larger than it.

The chain is encoded by TRBV20-1 joined to TRBJ2-7; the D gene is tentatively TRBD1 or TRBD2, each matching 5 bases. The TCR sequence derives from a man aged 50-60 years who received an inactivated influenza vaccine. Donor details come from another sample of the same person, matched by shared clones. The specimen was PBMCs from blood, collected on the day of vaccination. The DNA is as follows: TGCAGTGCCCCCATCCCGGGAAGGGGTTACGAGCAGTACTTC. This sequence encodes CSAPIPGRGYEQYF.